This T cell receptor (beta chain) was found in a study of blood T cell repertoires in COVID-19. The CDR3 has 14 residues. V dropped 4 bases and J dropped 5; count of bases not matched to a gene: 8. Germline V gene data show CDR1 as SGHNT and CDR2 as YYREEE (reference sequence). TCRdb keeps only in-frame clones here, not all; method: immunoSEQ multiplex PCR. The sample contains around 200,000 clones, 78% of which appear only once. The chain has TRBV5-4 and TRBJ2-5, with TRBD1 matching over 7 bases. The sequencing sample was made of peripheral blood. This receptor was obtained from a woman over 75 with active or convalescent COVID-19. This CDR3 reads CASSDRVMLETQYF. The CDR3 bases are TGTGCCAGCAGCGACAGGGTGATGCTTGAGACCCAGTACTTC.